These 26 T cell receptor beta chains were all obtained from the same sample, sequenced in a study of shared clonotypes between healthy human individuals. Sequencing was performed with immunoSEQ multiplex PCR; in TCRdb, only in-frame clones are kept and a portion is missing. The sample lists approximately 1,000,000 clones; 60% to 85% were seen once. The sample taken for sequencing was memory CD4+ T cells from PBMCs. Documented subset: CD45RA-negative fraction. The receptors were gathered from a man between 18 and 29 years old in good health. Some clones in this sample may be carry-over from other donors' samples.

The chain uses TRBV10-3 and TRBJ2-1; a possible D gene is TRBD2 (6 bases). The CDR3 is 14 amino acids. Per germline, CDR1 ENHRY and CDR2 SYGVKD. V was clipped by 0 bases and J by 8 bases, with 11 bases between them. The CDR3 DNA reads TGTGCCATCAGTGAGTCTCGGGGGATCTATGAGCAGTTCTTC. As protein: CAISESRGIYEQFF.

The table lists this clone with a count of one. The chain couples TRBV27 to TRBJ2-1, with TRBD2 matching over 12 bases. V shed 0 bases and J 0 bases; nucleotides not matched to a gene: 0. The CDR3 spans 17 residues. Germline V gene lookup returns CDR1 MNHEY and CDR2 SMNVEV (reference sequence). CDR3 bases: TGTGCCAGCAGTTTATCGACTAGCGGGAGCTCCTACAATGAGCAGTTCTTC. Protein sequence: CASSLSTSGSSYNEQFF.

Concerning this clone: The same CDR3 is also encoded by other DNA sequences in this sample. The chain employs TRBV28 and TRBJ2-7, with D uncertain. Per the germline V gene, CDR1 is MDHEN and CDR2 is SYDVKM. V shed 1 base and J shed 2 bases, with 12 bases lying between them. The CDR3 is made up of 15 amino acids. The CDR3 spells CASSLLGTATYEQYF. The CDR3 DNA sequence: TGTGCCAGCAGTTTATTGGGCACAGCCACCTACGAGCAGTACTTC. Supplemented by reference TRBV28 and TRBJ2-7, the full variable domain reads DVKVTQSSRYLVKRTGEKVFLECVQDMDHENMFWYRQDPGLGLRLIYFSYDVKMKEKGDIPEGYSVSREKKERFSLILESASTNQTSMYLCASSLLGTATYEQYFGPGTRLTVT.

CDR3 in DNA: TGTGCCAGCAGCCCCCGATCGTTCACAGATACGCAGTATTTT. It specifies CASSPRSFTDTQYF. This chain joins TRBV7-2 and TRBJ2-3; D uncertain. CDR3 length: 14 amino acids. With 5 bases removed from V and 2 bases from J, the gap between germline ends came to 11 bases. Per the germline V gene, CDR1 is SGHTA and CDR2 is FQGNSA.

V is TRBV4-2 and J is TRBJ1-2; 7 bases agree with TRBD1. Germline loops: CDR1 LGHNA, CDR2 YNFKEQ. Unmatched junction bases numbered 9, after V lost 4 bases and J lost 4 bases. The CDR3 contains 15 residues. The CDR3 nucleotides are TGTGCCAGCAGCCCCTCAACCACAGGGGCCTATGGCTACACCTTC. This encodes CASSPSTTGAYGYTF.

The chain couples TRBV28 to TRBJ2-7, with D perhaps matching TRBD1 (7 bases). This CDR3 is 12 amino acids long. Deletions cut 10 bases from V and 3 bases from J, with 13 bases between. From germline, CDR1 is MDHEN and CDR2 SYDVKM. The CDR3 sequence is CATTGTLYEQYF. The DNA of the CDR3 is TGTGCCACGACAGGGACTCTCTACGAGCAGTACTTC.

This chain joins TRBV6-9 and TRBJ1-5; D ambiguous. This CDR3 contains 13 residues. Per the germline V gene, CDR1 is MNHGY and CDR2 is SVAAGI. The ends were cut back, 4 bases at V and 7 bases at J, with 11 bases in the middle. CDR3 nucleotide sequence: TGTGCCAGCAGTTGTTCGGGTGGGCAGCCCCAGCATTTT. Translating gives CASSCSGGQPQHF.

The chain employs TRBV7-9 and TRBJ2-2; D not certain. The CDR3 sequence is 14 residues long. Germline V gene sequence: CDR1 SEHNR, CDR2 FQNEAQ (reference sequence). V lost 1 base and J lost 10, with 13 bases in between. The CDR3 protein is CASSLGPRVVELFF. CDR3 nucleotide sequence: TGTGCCAGCAGCTTAGGTCCTAGAGTTGTGGAGCTGTTTTTT.

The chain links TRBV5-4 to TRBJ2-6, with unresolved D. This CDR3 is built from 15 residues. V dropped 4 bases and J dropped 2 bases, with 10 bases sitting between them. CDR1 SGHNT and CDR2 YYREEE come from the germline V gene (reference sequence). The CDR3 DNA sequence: TGTGCCAGCAGCCGCGGACGGACTGGGGCCAACGTCCTGACTTTC. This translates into CASSRGRTGANVLTF.

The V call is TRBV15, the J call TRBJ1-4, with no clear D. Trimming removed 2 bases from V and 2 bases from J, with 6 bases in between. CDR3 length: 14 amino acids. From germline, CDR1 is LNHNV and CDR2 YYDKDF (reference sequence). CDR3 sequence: CATSRTSTNEKLFF. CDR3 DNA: TGTGCCACCAGCAGAACCAGTACTAATGAAAAACTGTTTTTT.

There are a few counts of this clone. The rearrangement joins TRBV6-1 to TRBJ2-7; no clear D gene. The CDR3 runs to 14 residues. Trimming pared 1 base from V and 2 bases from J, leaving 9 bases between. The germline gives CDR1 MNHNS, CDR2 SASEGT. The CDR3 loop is CASSEVRETYEQYF. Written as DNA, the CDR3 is TGTGCCAGCAGTGAAGTGCGAGAGACCTACGAGCAGTACTTC.

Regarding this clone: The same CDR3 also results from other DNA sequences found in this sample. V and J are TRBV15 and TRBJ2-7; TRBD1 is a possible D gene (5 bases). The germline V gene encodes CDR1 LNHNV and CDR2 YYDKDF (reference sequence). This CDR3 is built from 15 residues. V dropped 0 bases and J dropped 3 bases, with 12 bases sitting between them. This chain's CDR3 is CATSREQGAGYEQYF. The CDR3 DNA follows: TGTGCCACCAGCAGAGAACAAGGGGCCGGCTACGAGCAGTACTTC.

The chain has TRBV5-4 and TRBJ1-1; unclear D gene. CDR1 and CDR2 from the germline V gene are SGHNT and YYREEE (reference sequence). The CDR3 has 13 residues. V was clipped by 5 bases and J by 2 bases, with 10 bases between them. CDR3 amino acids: CASSVTKNTEAFF. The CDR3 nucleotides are TGTGCCAGCAGTGTGACAAAAAACACTGAAGCTTTCTTT. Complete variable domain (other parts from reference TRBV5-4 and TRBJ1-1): ETGVTQSPTHLIKTRGQQVTLRCSSQSGHNTVSWYQQALGQGPQFIFQYYREEENGRGNFPPRFSGLQFPNYSSELNVNALELDDSALYLCASSVTKNTEAFFGQGTRLTVV.

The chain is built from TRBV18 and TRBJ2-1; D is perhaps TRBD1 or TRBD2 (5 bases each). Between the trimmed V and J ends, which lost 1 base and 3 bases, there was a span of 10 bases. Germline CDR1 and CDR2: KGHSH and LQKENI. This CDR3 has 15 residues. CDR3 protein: CASSPRDPGYNEQFF. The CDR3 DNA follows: TGTGCCAGCTCACCACGGGACCCGGGCTACAATGAGCAGTTCTTC.

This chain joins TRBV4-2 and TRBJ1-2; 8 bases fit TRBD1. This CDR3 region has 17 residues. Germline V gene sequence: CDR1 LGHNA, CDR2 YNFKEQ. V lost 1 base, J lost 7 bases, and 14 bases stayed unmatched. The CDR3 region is CASSQVDRGRETGGYTF. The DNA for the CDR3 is TGTGCCAGCAGCCAAGTAGACAGGGGAAGGGAAACTGGTGGCTACACCTTC.

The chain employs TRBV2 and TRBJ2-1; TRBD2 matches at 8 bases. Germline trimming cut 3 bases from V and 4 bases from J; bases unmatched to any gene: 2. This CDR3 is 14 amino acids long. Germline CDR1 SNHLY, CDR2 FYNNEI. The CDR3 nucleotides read TGTGCCAGCAGTGACCGGGAGGGTTACAATGAGCAGTTCTTC. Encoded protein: CASSDREGYNEQFF.

DNA for the CDR3: TGTGCCAGCAGGGCCCGGGACAGGGCTGGAAACACCATATATTTT. Protein sequence: CASRARDRAGNTIYF. The rearrangement links TRBV28 to TRBJ1-3; 9 bases are a match to TRBD1. This CDR3 comprises 15 residues. V shed 6 bases, J shed 2 bases, and the junction held 5 bases outside the gene matches. CDR1 is MDHEN, CDR2 SYDVKM, per germline.

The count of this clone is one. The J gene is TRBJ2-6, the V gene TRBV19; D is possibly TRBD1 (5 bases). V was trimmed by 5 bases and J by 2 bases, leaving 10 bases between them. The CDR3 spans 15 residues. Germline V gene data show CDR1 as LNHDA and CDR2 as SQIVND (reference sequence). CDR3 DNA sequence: TGTGCCAGTAGTTTTAGGGGTGCTGGGGCCAACGTCCTGACTTTC. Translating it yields CASSFRGAGANVLTF.

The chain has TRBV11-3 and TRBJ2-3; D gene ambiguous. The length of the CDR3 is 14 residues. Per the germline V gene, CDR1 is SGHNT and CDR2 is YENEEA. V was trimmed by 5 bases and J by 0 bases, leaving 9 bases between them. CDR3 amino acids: CASSEHRSTDTQYF. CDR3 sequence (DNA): TGTGCCAGCAGCGAACACAGAAGCACAGATACGCAGTATTTT.

The CDR3 protein is CASSDSGVNTIYF. The CDR3 DNA follows: TGTGCCAGCAGTGACTCGGGAGTCAACACCATATATTTT. The V call is TRBV2, the J call TRBJ1-3; D gene ambiguous. The CDR3 contains 13 residues. Germline CDR1 SNHLY, CDR2 FYNNEI. V lost 3 bases and J 7 bases, leaving 10 bases between the germline ends.

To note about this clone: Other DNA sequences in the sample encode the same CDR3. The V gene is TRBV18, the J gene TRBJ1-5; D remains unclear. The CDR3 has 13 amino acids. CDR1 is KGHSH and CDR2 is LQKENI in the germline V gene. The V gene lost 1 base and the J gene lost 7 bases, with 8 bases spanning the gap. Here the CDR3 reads CASSPQGGQPQHF. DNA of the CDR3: TGTGCCAGCTCACCACAGGGAGGCCAGCCCCAGCATTTT. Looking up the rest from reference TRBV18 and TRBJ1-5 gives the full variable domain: NAGVMQNPRHLVRRRGQEARLRCSPMKGHSHVYWYRQLPEEGLKFMVYLQKENIIDESGMPKERFSAEFPKEGPSILRIQQVVRGDSAAYFCASSPQGGQPQHFGDGTRLSIL.

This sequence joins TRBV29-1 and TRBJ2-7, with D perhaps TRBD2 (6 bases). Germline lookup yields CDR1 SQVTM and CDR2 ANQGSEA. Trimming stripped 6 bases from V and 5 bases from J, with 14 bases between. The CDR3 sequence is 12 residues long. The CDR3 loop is CSVGGVNDEQYF. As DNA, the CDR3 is TGCAGCGTAGGAGGGGTTAACGACGAGCAGTACTTC.

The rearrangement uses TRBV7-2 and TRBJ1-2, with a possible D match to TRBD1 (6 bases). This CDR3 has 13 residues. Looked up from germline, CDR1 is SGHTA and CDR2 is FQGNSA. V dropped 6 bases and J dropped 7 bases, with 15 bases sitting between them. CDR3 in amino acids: CASRVGGPGGYTF. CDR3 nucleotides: TGTGCCAGCAGAGTTGGGGGCCCGGGTGGCTACACCTTC.

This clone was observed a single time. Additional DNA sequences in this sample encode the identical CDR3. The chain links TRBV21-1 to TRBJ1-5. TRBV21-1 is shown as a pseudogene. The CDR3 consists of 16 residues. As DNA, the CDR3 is TGTGCCAGCAGCAAATGTCAGCGACAAAGCAATCAGCCCCAGCATTTT. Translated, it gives CASSKCQRQSNQPQHF.

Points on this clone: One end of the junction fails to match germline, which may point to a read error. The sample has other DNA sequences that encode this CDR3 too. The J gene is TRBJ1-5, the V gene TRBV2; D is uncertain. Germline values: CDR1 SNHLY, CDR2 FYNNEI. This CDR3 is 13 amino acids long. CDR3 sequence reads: CASSDTNNQPQHF. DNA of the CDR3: TGTGCCAGCAGTGACACCAACAATCAGCCTCAGCATTTT.

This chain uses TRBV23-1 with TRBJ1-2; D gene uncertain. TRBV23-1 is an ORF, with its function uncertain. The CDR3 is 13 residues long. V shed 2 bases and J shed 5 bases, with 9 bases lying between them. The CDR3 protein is CASSQVRIYGYTF. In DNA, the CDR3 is TGCGCCAGCAGTCAAGTCCGGATTTATGGCTACACCTTC.